This T cell receptor (beta chain) was obtained from a study of blood T cells in healthy people across ages. The CDR3 is 16 amino acids. The germline gives CDR1 LGHDT, CDR2 YNNKEL (reference sequence). V lost 4 bases and J lost 5; bases outside the gene matches: 13. A J-beta primer mix and a sample-barcoded 5' primer were used in a second PCR of roughly 6 to 12 cycles. TCRdb called the 5' RACE reads again in MiXCR, with one record for every CDR3 protein. The sample contains roughly 1.4 million distinct CDR3 sequences, approximately 63% of which appear only once. The V gene is TRBV3-1, the J gene TRBJ2-7, with TRBD2 matching 8 bases. What was sequenced was blood. This receptor was obtained from a man aged 18-30 years in good health. In nucleotides, the CDR3 is TGTGCCAGCAGCCCATTCCCGAAGCGGGAGACTAACGAGCAGTACTTC. It codes for CASSPFPKRETNEQYF.